What follows are 12 T cell receptor beta chains derived from one specimen sequenced in a study of T cells in Graves' hyperthyroidism and ophthalmopathy. Amplification of TCR beta CDR3 regions used RNA as the template. Initially, a first-round RT-PCR of the TCR CDR3 employed the HTBI primer set. MiXCR, applied by TCRdb to the multiplex PCR reads, yields one record per CDR3 protein. This sample has around 580,000 distinct CDR3 sequences, with 40% to 55% found just once. The specimen was peripheral blood or thyroid tissue (not recorded which). All receptors derive from a woman aged 18 to 35 with Graves' hyperthyroidism.

CDR3 in DNA: TGCAGCGAAGGAGGGACTGAGACCTACGAGCAGTACTTC. It translates to CSEGGTETYEQYF. This sequence joins TRBV29-1 and TRBJ2-7, with D tentatively TRBD2 (6 bases). V was pared by 7 bases and J by 2 bases, with 15 bases between. The germline V gene has CDR1 SQVTM and CDR2 ANQGSEA. The CDR3 has 13 residues.

The table lists this clonotype with many counts. CDR3 DNA sequence: TGTGCCAGCAGGCCAACAGAAAACTATGGCTACACCTTC. This gives the protein CASRPTENYGYTF. This chain uses TRBV11-2 with TRBJ1-2; D not certain. V lost 6 bases and J 2 bases, leaving 10 bases between the germline ends. Germline assignment: CDR1 SGHAT and CDR2 FQNNGV. The CDR3 runs to 13 residues.

This clonotype was counted once. This sequence may be a read error, since a much larger clone differs from it by one base. V gene TRBV6-5 combines with J gene TRBJ1-6; D ambiguous. The CDR3 is 14 residues long. Germline V gives CDR1 MNHEY, CDR2 SVGAGI. The CDR3 DNA reads TGTGCCAGCAGTTACAGCTCCTATAATTCACCCCCCCACTTT. Amino acids: CASSYSSYNSPPHF.

On this clonotype: This may come from a read error, since a much larger clone is one base off. This rearrangement joins TRBV2 to TRBJ1-1; D is unclear. Germline V gives CDR1 SNHLY, CDR2 FYNNEI. Trimming stripped 4 bases from V and 1 base from J, with 10 bases between. CDR3 size: 14 residues. CDR3 sequence reads: CASSGLWPNTEAFF. Here the CDR3 DNA reads TGTGCCAGCAGTGGATTGTGGCCGAACACTGAAGCTTTCTTT.

This clonotype was detected only a few times. This may come from a read error, since a much larger clone is one base off. A read error is likely, as this CDR3 ends without the conserved phenylalanine or tryptophan. V and J are TRBV10-3 and TRBJ2-7; possibly TRBD1 or TRBD2 for D (5 bases each). This CDR3 region has 13 residues. Germline V lookup: CDR1 ENHRY, CDR2 SYGVKD. V was shortened by 8 bases and J by 0 bases, with 11 bases between the two germline ends. DNA of the CDR3: TGTGCCATCGCTGGGGGTAGCTCCTACGAGCAGTACCTC. Protein product: CAIAGGSSYEQYL.

This chain connects TRBV5-4 to TRBJ2-2, with a possible D match to TRBD2 (6 bases). Germline-derived CDR1 and CDR2 are SGHNT and YYREEE (reference sequence). This CDR3 spans 14 amino acids. CDR3 bases: TGTGCTAGAGCCCCGGAGGGAGCGGTCGGGGAGCTGTTTTTT. This encodes CARAPEGAVGELFF.

The rearrangement links TRBV20-1 to TRBJ2-7; 9 bases agree with TRBD2. The junction had 3 bases not matched to a gene; V was cut back by 3 bases and J by 0 bases. Germline values: CDR1 DFQATT, CDR2 SNEGSKA (reference sequence). This CDR3 has 14 amino acids. The CDR3 loop is CSARTREGSYEQYF. CDR3 in DNA: TGCAGTGCTAGGACGCGGGAGGGCTCCTACGAGCAGTACTTC.

This clonotype was seen a few times. This chain uses TRBV29-1 with TRBJ1-2; 7 bases line up with TRBD1. V was pared by 3 bases and J by 8 bases, with 0 bases of the junction left unmatched. CDR1 and CDR2 from the germline V gene are SQVTM and ANQGSEA. The CDR3 totals 10 residues. The CDR3 bases are TGCAGCGTTGAGGGACAGGGCTACACCTTC. Amino acids: CSVEGQGYTF.

The table lists this clonotype with many counts. CDR3 nucleotides: TGCAGTGCTAGGGCAGGGGGCGGAGGGATCTACGAGCAGTACTTC. This codes for CSARAGGGGIYEQYF. The rearrangement uses TRBV20-1 and TRBJ2-7; 8 bases are a match to TRBD1. The germline V gene has CDR1 DFQATT and CDR2 SNEGSKA (reference sequence). The CDR3 consists of 15 residues. V lost 3 bases to trimming and J lost 3 bases; unmatched junction nucleotides: 10.

This sequence joins TRBV7-2 and TRBJ2-7; 8 nucleotides line up with TRBD1. Germline V lookup: CDR1 SGHTA, CDR2 FQGNSA. This CDR3 is built from 18 residues. J lost 3 bases, V lost 5 bases, and 18 bases had no gene match. The CDR3 sequence is CASSRSRSDRVGSYEQYF. CDR3 nucleotides: TGTGCCAGCAGCCGATCCCGTTCGGACAGGGTCGGGAGCTACGAGCAGTACTTC.

This clonotype was detected only a few times. V and J are TRBV10-3 and TRBJ2-3, with TRBD2 matching over 11 bases. CDR3 length equals 17 residues. CDR1 is ENHRY, CDR2 SYGVKD, per germline. The trim removed 7 bases at V and 4 bases at J, leaving 13 bases unmatched. CDR3: CAITGTSGSTHPDTQYF. The CDR3 DNA is TGTGCCATCACTGGTACTAGCGGGAGTACCCACCCAGATACGCAGTATTTT.

To note about this clonotype: A clone one base away is much larger, so this may be a read error. This sequence joins TRBV7-8 and TRBJ1-2; 7 bases match TRBD1. Germline trimming cut 4 bases from V and 6 bases from J; bases unmatched to any gene: 11. CDR1 is SGHVS and CDR2 is FQNEAQ in the germline V gene. CDR3 size: 15 residues. The CDR3 here is CASSSPPDRAHGYTF. CDR3 nucleotide sequence: TGTGCCAGCAGCTCACCCCCAGACAGGGCCCATGGCTACACCTTC.